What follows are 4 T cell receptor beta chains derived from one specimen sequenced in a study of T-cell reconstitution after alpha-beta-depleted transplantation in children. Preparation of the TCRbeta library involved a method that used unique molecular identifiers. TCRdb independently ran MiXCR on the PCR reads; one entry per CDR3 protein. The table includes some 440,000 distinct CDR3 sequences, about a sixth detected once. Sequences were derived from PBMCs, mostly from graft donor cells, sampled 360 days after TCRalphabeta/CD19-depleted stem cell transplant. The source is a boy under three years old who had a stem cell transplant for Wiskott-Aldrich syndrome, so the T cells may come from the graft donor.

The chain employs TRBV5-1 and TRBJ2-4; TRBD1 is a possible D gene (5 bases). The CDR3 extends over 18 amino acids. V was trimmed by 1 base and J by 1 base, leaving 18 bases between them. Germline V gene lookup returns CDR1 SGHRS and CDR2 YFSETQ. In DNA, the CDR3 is TGCGCCAGCAGCTTGCGGTCGCAGGGAAGCGCGGCCAAAAACATTCAGTACTTC. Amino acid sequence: CASSLRSQGSAAKNIQYF.

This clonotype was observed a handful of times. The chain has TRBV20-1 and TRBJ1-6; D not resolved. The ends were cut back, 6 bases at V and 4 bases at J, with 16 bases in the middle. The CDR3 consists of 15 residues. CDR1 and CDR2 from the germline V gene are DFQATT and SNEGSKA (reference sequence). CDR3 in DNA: TGCAGTGCCCCCTTGGGTCTAAATTATAATTCACCCCTCCACTTT. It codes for CSAPLGLNYNSPLHF.

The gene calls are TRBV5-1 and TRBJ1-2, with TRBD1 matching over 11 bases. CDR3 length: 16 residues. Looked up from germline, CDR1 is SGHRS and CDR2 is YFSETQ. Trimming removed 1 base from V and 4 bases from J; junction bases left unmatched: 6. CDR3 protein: CASSLLPGTGGYGYTF. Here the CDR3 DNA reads TGCGCCAGCAGCTTGCTTCCCGGGACAGGGGGCTATGGCTACACCTTC.

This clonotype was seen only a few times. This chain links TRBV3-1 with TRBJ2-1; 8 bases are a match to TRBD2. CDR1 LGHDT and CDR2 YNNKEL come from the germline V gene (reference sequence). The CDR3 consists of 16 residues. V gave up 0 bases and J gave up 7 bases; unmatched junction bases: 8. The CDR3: CASSQERGGGHNEQFF. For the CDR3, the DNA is TGTGCCAGCAGCCAAGAGCGTGGCGGGGGGCATAATGAGCAGTTCTTC.